This T cell receptor beta chain originates from a study of blood T cell repertoires in COVID-19. Original methodology: Reference gene primer amplification gave estimated nucleated cell counts. The table came from immunoSEQ multiplex PCR; TCRdb's copy has only in-frame clones and leaves some out. That table gives V, J and clone size, and the DNA gave D and trimming. The table shows tens of thousands of clones, with approximately 82% occurring only once. Trimming left V 3 bases short and J 5 bases short, with 16 bases between. The CDR3 contains 15 residues. The germline gives CDR1 MRHNA, CDR2 SNTAGT. Sequencing was done on a sample of peripheral blood. This clonotype originated in a man aged 80 or over with active or convalescent COVID-19. V gene TRBV6-4 combines with J gene TRBJ1-2; weak D call: TRBD1 (5 bases). The CDR3 loop is CASSESGISSYGYTF. The DNA of the CDR3 is TGTGCCAGCAGTGAATCAGGGATATCATCGTATGGCTACACCTTC.